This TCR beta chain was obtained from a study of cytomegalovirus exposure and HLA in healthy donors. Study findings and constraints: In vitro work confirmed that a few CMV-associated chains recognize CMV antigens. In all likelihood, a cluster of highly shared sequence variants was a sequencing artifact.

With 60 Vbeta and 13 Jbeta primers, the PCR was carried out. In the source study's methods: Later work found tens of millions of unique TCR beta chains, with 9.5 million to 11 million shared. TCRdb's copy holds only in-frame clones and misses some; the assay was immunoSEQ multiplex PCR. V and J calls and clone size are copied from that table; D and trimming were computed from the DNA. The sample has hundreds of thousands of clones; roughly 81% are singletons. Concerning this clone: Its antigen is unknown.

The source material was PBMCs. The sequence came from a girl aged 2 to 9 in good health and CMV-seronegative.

The CDR3 nucleotides read TGTGCCAGCAACACTCCGGGACAGGGTTCTCTGAGGTCACCCCTCCACTTT. Residues: CASNTPGQGSLRSPLHF. The gene calls are TRBV6-4 and TRBJ1-6, with 9 bases fitting TRBD1. Trimming removed 7 bases from V and 10 bases from J; junction bases left unmatched: 17. Germline V gene sequence: CDR1 MRHNA, CDR2 SNTAGT. CDR3 length equals 17 residues.